This TCR beta chain was identified in a study of blood T cell repertoires in COVID-19. Study background: COVID-19 samples, acute and convalescent, were from the United States, Italy and Spain. Sources were T cells, B-cell-depleted T cells, or PBMCs; the material itself was cDNA or gDNA.

One Seattle source followed patients from active infection through their disease course. The V gene lost 1 base and the J gene lost 0 bases, with 7 bases spanning the gap. The length of the CDR3 is 14 residues. Per the germline V gene, CDR1 is SGHRS and CDR2 is YFSETQ. Per the authors' pipeline: Estimation of nucleated cell counts was performed using reference gene primer amplification. Clones were sequenced by immunoSEQ multiplex PCR, and TCRdb holds only the in-frame ones, with some missing. The V and J calls and clone size come from that table; D and trimming were worked out from the DNA. Of fewer than 90,000 clones detected, 65% to 85% appear once; the ten largest clones hold 14% to 15%.

Sequencing used peripheral blood. This sequence joins TRBV5-1 and TRBJ1-2; no firm D call. The receptor comes from a man in his 60s with COVID-19, enrolled during active disease. The CDR3 DNA reads as TGCGCCAGCAGCTTGATGGCCACTAACTATGGCTACACCTTC. Protein sequence: CASSLMATNYGYTF.